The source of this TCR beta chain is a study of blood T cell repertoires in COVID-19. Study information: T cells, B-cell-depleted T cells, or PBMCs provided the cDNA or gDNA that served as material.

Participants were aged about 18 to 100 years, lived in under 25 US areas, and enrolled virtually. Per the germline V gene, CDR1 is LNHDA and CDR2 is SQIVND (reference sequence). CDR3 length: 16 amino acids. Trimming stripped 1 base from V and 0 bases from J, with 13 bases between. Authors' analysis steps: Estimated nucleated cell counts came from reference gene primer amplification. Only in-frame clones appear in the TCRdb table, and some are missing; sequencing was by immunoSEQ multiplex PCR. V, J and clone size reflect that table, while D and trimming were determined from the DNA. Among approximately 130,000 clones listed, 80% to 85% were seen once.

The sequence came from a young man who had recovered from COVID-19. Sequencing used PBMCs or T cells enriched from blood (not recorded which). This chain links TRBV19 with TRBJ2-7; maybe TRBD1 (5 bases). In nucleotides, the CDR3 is TGTGCCAGTAGTATAGTCAGGACACTAAGCTCCTACGAGCAGTACTTC. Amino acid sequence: CASSIVRTLSSYEQYF.